This T cell receptor beta chain was recorded in a study of blood T cell repertoires in COVID-19. Overall study: The United States, Italy and Spain supplied acute and convalescent COVID-19 samples.

Trimming took 0 bases from V and 1 from J, leaving 9 bases between them. CDR1 and CDR2 from the germline V gene are MNHEY and SMNVEV (reference sequence). The CDR3 has 15 residues. Repertoires were generated with immunoSEQ multiplex PCR, while TCRdb's copy carries only in-frame clones and drops some. The sample has more than 200,000 clones; approximately 79% are singletons. The rearrangement links TRBV27 to TRBJ2-5; a weak D match, TRBD2 (6 bases). The sample taken for sequencing was peripheral blood. This receptor was taken from a woman of 80 years or more with active or convalescent COVID-19. The CDR3: CASSLSEGIQETQYF. DNA for the CDR3: TGTGCCAGCAGTTTATCGGAGGGGATCCAAGAGACCCAGTACTTC.